Listed here is a single T cell receptor (beta chain). The data stem from a study of blood T cell repertoires in COVID-19. Study-level information: The analysed material was cDNA or gDNA that came from T cells, B-cell-depleted T cells, or PBMCs.

Germline V gene lookup returns CDR1 SGDLS and CDR2 YYNGEE. The CDR3 contains 15 residues. Trimming stripped 0 bases from V and 2 bases from J, with 12 bases between. In the source study's methods: The assay estimated nucleated cells by amplifying reference gene primers. The method was immunoSEQ multiplex PCR; TCRdb's version includes in-frame clones alone and lacks a portion of them. For V, J and clone size, that table is used; D and trimming come from the DNA. Of 200,000 to 300,000 clones in the sample, roughly 86% were seen once. Sequencing was carried out using peripheral blood. The origin of this receptor is a man aged 35-49 years who had recovered from COVID-19. This chain uses TRBV9 with TRBJ2-7; weak D call: TRBD2 (5 bases). The CDR3 here is CASSVGPGNTYEQYF. In DNA, the CDR3 is TGTGCCAGCAGCGTAGGGCCGGGAAATACCTACGAGCAGTACTTC.